This TCR beta chain was recorded in a study of preoperative IRX-2 immunotherapy in early breast cancer (dated by TCRdb to the late 2010s). This clone was observed a handful of times. The target of this receptor is not known. Per-base quality was not reported, and no clone a single base away is much larger than it. The junction shows trimming of 5 bases on V and 3 bases on J, and the gene matches do not reach 6 bases of it. The CDR3 runs 15 amino acids, cysteine and phenylalanine included. Only the CDR3 DNA is retained, 45 bases long and in frame from the first base. Reading the germline V gene gives CDR1 SGHNT and CDR2 YENEEA. Preparation of the library involved the immunoSEQ multiplex PCR assay. TCRdb mirrors the immuneACCESS table, restricted to in-frame sequences. Some clones are absent from its copies; in checked studies, under half trace to an unresolved V gene, and the reason for the others is unknown. Across this sample there are about 42,000 clones, with approximately 80% seen only once. The top ten constitute roughly 1.2% of the sample.

The treatment or condition label, as the study defines it: preoperative locoregional IRX-2 cytokine immunotherapy. The samples were obtained from a phase Ib study that tested preoperative, locoregional IRX-2 cytokine immunotherapy meant to prime immune responses. Patients with early-stage breast cancer who were given IRX-2 before surgery served as donors. The sequence is built from TRBV11-3 and TRBJ2-3; TRBD1 lines up with 9 middle nucleotides. The sequence derives from a human donor with breast cancer. Sequencing used tumor tissue, obtained after IRX-2 immunotherapy. The nucleotides read TGTGCCAGCAGCCCCGGGACAGGGACAACAGATACGCAGTATTTT. This gives the protein CASSPGTGTTDTQYF. Reference TRBV11-3 and TRBJ2-3 genes cover what lies past the CDR3, so the full variable domain is EAGVVQSPRYKIIEKKQPVAFWCNPISGHNTLYWYLQNLGQGPELLIRYENEEAVDDSQLPKDRFSAERLKGVDSTLKIQPAELGDSAVYLCASSPGTGTTDTQYFGPGTRLTVL.